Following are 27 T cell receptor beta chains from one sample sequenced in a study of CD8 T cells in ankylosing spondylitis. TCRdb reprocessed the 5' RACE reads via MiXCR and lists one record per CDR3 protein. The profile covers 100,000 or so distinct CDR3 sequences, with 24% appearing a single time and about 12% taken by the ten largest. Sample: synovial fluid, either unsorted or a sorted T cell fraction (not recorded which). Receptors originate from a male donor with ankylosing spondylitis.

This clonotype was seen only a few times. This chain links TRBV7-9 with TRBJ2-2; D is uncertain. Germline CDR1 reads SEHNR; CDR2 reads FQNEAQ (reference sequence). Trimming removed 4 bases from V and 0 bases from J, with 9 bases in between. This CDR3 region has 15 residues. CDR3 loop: CASSYKGPNTGELFF. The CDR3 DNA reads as TGTGCCAGCAGCTACAAGGGCCCGAACACCGGGGAGCTGTTTTTT.

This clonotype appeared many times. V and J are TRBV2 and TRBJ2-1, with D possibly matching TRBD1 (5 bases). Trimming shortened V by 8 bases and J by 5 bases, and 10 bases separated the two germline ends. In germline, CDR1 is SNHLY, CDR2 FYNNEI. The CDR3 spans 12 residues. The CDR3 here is CASRQKDNEQFF. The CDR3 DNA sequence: TGTGCCAGCCGACAGAAGGACAATGAGCAGTTCTTC. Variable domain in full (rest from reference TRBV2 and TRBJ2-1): EPEVTQTPSHQVTQMGQEVILRCVPISNHLYFYWYRQILGQKVEFLVSFYNNEISEKSEIFDDQFSVERPDGSNFTLKIRSTKLEDSAMYFCASRQKDNEQFFGPGTRLTVL.

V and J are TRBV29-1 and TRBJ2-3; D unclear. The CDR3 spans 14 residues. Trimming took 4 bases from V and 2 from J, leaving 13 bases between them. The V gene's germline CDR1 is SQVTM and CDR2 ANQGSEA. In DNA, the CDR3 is TGCAGCGTTGTCCCCGATCTAAACACAGATACGCAGTATTTT. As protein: CSVVPDLNTDTQYF.

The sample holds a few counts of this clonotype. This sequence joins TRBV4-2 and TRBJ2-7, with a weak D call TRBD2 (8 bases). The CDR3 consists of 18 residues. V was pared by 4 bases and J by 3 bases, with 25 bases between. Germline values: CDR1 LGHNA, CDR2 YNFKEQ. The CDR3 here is CASSLTGAEAGVHYEQYF. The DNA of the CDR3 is TGTGCCAGCAGCCTCACAGGGGCAGAAGCGGGAGTACACTACGAGCAGTACTTC.

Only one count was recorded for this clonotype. Here the CDR3 reads CASSEVEGQGRNTQYF. DNA of the CDR3: TGTGCCAGCAGCGAGGTAGAGGGACAGGGGCGAAATACGCAGTATTTT. The genes are TRBV7-2 and TRBJ2-3; TRBD1 matches 10 bases. Germline V CDR1 and CDR2: SGHTA, FQGNSA. Trimming at V came to 5 bases and at J to 7 bases, leaving 12 bases not matched to a gene. CDR3 length: 16 residues.

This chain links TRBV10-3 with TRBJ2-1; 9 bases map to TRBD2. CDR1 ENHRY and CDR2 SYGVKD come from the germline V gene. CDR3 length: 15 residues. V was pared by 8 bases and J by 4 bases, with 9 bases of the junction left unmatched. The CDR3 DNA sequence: TGTGCCATCGGGGGGGTAGCGGGAGAGTACAATGAGCAGTTCTTC. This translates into CAIGGVAGEYNEQFF.

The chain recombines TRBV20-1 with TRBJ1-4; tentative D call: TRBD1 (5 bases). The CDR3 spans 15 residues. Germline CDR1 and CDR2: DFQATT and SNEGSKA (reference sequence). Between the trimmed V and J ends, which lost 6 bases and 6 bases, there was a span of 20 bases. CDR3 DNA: TGCAGTGCATTGATTGCAGGGAGGGCAGATGAAAAACTGTTTTTT. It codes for CSALIAGRADEKLFF.

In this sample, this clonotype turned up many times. The CDR3 DNA reads TGTGCCAGCAGCTTAGGCTGGAATCAGCCCCAGCATTTT. Translating it yields CASSLGWNQPQHF. The chain uses TRBV7-2 and TRBJ1-5, with D hard to call. The CDR3 totals 13 residues. Germline CDR1 and CDR2: SGHTA and FQGNSA. Trimming pared 1 base from V and 4 bases from J, leaving 5 bases between.

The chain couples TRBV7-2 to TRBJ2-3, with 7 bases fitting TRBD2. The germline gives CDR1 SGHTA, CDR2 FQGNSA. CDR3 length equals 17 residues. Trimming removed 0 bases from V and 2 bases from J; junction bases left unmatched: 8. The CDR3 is CASSLAPLAASTDTQYF. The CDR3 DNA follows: TGTGCCAGCAGCTTAGCGCCCCTAGCGGCTTCCACAGATACGCAGTATTTT. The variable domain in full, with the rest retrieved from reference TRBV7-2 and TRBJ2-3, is GAGVSQSPSNKVTEKGKDVELRCDPISGHTALYWYRQSLGQGLEFLIYFQGNSAPDKSGLPSDRFSAERTGGSVSTLTIQRTQQEDSAVYLCASSLAPLAASTDTQYFGPGTRLTVL.

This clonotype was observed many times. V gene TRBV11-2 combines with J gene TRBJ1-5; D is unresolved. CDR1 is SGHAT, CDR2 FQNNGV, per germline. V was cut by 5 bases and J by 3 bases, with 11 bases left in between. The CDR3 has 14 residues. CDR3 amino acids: CASSQDGNNQPQHF. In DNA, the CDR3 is TGTGCCAGCAGCCAAGACGGGAACAATCAGCCCCAGCATTTT. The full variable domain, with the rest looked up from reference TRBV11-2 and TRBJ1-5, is EAGVAQSPRYKIIEKRQSVAFWCNPISGHATLYWYQQILGQGPKLLIQFQNNGVVDDSQLPKDRFSAERLKGVDSTLKIQPAKLEDSAVYLCASSQDGNNQPQHFGDGTRLSIL.

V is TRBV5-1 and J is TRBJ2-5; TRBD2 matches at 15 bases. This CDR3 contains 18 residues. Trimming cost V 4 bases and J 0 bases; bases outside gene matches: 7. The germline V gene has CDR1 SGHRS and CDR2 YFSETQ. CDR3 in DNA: TGCGCCAGCAGCGCGGGGACTAGCGGGAGGAGATACCAAGAGACCCAGTACTTC. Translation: CASSAGTSGRRYQETQYF.

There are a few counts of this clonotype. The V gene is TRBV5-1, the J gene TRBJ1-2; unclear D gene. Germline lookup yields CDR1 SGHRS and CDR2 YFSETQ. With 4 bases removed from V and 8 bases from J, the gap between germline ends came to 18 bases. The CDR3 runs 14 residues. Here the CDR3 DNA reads TGCGCCAGCAGCGTACTGGACGTCGAGTCAGGCTACACCTTC. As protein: CASSVLDVESGYTF.

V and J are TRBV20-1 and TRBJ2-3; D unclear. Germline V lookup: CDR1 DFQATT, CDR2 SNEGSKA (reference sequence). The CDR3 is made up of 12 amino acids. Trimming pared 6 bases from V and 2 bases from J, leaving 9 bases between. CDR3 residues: CSAPLITDTQYF. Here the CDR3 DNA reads TGCAGTGCGCCACTGATCACAGATACGCAGTATTTT.

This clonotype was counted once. CDR3: CASSLGGGPFSGNTIYF. CDR3 in DNA: TGTGCCAGCAGCTTGGGAGGAGGGCCGTTCTCTGGAAACACCATATATTTT. J is TRBJ1-3 and V is TRBV5-6; D gene uncertain. This CDR3 spans 17 amino acids. Looked up from germline, CDR1 is SGHDT and CDR2 is YYEEEE. V was cut by 0 bases and J by 0 bases, with 13 bases left in between. Combining the CDR3 with reference TRBV5-6 and TRBJ1-3 gives the whole variable domain DAGVTQSPTHLIKTRGQQVTLRCSPKSGHDTVSWYQQALGQGPQFIFQYYEEEERQRGNFPDRFSGHQFPNYSSELNVNALLLGDSALYLCASSLGGGPFSGNTIYFGEGSWLTVV.

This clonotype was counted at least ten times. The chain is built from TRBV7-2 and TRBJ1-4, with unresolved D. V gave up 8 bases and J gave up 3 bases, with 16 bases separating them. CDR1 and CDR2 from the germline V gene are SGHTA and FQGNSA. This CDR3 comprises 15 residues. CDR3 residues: CASSPGWVPNEKLFF. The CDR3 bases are TGTGCCAGCTCCCCTGGGTGGGTGCCTAATGAAAAACTGTTTTTT.

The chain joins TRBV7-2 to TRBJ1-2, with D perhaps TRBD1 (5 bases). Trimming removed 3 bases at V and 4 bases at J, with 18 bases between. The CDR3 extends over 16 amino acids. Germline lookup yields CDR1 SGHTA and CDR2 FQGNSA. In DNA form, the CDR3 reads TGTGCCAGCAGCTTCCTCGGGACGGAAATGACCTATGGCTACACCTTC. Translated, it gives CASSFLGTEMTYGYTF.

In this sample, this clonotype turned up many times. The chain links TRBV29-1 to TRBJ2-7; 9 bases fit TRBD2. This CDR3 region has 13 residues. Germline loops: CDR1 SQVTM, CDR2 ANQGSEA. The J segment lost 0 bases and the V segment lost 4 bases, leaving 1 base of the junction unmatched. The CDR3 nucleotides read TGCAGCGTTGGTAGCGGGAGCTCCTACGAGCAGTACTTC. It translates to CSVGSGSSYEQYF.

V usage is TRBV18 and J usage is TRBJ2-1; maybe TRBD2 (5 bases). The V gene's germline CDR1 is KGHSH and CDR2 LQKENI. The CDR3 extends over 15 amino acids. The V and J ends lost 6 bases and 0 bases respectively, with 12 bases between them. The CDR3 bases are TGTGCCAGCTCCCGGGGTATTAGCTCCTACAATGAGCAGTTCTTC. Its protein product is CASSRGISSYNEQFF. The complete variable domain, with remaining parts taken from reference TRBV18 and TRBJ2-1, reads NAGVMQNPRHLVRRRGQEARLRCSPMKGHSHVYWYRQLPEEGLKFMVYLQKENIIDESGMPKERFSAEFPKEGPSILRIQQVVRGDSAAYFCASSRGISSYNEQFFGPGTRLTVL.

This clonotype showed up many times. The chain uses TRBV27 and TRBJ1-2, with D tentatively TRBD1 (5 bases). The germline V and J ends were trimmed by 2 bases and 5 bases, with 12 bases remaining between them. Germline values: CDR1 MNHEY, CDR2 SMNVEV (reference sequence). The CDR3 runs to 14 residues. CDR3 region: CASSLGGIPYGYTF. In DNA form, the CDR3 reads TGTGCCAGCAGTTTAGGGGGGATCCCATATGGCTACACCTTC.

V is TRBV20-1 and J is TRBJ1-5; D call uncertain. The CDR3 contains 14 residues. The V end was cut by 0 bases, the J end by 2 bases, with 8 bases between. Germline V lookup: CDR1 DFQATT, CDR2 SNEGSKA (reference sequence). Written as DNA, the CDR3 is TGCAGTGCTAGAGATGTGGTGGGCAATCAGCCCCAGCATTTT. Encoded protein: CSARDVVGNQPQHF.

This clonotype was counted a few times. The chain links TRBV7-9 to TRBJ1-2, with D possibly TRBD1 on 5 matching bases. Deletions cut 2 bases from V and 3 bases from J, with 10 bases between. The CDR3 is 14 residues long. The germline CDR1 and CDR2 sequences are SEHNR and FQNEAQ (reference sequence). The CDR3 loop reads CASSLRGPHYGYTF. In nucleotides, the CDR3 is TGTGCCAGCAGCTTAAGGGGTCCCCACTATGGCTACACCTTC.

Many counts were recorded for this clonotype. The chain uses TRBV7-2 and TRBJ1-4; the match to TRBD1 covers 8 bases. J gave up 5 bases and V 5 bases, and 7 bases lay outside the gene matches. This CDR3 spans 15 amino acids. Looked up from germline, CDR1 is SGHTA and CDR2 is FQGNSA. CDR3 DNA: TGTGCCAGCAGCAACCAGGGGGCGGGGAATGAAAAACTGTTTTTT. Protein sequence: CASSNQGAGNEKLFF.

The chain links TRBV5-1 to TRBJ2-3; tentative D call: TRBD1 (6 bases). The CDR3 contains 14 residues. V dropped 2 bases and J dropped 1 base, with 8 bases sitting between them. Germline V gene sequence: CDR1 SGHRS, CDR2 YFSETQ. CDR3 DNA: TGCGCCAGCAGCTTTGGGGGCGGCACAGATACGCAGTATTTT. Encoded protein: CASSFGGGTDTQYF.

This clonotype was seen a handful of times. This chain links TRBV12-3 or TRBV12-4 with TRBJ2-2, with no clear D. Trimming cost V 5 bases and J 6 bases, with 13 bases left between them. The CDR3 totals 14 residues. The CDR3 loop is CASSHGPVSGELFF. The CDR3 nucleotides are TGTGCCAGCAGTCACGGCCCGGTCTCCGGGGAGCTGTTTTTT.

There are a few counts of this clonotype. The chain's CDR3 is CSAQTSSGRWYTDTQYF. CDR3 coding DNA: TGCAGTGCCCAGACTAGTAGCGGGAGATGGTACACAGATACGCAGTATTTT. The V call is TRBV20-1, the J call TRBJ2-3; 9 nucleotides agree with TRBD2. This CDR3 comprises 17 residues. Germline trimming cut 6 bases from V and 2 bases from J; bases unmatched to any gene: 15. Germline V lookup: CDR1 DFQATT, CDR2 SNEGSKA (reference sequence).

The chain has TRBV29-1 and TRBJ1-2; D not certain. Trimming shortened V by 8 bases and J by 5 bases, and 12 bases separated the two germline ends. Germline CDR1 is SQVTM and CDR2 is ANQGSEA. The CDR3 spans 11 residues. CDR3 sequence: CSLRLEYGYTF. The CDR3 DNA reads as TGCAGCCTACGACTGGAATATGGCTACACCTTC.

Here the CDR3 reads CASSPRSGQGQPQHF. DNA for the CDR3: TGTGCCAGCAGCCCACGTTCGGGTCAGGGGCAGCCCCAGCATTTT. This chain uses TRBV7-2 with TRBJ1-5; D may be TRBD1 (6 bases). Trimming took off 5 bases at V and 7 bases at J, with 18 bases between the two ends. CDR3 length: 15 residues. Per germline, CDR1 SGHTA and CDR2 FQGNSA.